Reported below is one T cell receptor (beta chain). Its specificity is not known. The data belong to a study of cytomegalovirus exposure and HLA in healthy donors. Study observations and caveats: For most subjects, TCR beta sequences were reported to predict HLA-A and HLA-B alleles with accuracy.

The CDR3 runs to 15 residues. From germline, CDR1 is SGHDT and CDR2 YYEEEE. Trimming stripped 4 bases from V and 5 bases from J, with 16 bases between. 60 Vbeta and 13 Jbeta primers were used in PCR. Produced via immunoSEQ multiplex PCR; TCRdb's table is partial and in-frame only. The sample holds fewer than 85,000 clones, roughly four fifths seen once. This TCR was recovered from a male donor in good health and CMV-seropositive. The V gene is TRBV5-6, the J gene TRBJ1-3, with a weak D call TRBD1 (5 bases). Sequencing was performed on PBMCs. As DNA, the CDR3 is TGTGCCAGCAGCCCAGGCGGGGCGACGAGAAACACCATATATTTT. It yields the protein CASSPGGATRNTIYF.